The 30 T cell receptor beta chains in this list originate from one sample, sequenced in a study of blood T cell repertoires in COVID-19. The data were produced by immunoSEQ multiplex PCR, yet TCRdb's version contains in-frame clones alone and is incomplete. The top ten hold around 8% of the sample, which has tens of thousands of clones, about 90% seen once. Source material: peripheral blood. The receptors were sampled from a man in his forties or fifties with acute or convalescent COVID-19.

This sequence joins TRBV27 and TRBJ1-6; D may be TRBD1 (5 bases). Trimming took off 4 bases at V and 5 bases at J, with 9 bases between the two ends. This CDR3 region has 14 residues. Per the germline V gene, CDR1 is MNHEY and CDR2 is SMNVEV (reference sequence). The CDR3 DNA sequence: TGTGCCAGCAGTTCCAGGGCAAATAATTCACCCCTCCACTTT. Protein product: CASSSRANNSPLHF.

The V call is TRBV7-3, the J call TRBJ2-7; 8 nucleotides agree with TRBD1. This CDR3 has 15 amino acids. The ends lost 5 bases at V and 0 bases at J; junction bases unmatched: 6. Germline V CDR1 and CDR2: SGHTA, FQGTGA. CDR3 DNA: TGTGCCAGCAGCCAGGACAGGGACAGCTCCTACGAGCAGTACTTC. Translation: CASSQDRDSSYEQYF.

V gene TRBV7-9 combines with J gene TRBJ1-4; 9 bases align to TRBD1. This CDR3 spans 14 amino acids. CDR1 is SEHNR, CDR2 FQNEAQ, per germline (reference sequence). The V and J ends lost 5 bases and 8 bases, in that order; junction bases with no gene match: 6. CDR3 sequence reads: CASSPTGGGEKLFF. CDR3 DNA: TGTGCCAGCAGCCCGACAGGGGGGGGAGAAAAACTGTTTTTT.

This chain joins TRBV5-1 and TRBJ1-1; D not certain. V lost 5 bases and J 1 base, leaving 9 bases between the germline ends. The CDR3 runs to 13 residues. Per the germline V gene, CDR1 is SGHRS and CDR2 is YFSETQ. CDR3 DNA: TGCGCCAGCAGGTTGACACAGAACACTGAAGCTTTCTTT. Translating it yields CASRLTQNTEAFF.

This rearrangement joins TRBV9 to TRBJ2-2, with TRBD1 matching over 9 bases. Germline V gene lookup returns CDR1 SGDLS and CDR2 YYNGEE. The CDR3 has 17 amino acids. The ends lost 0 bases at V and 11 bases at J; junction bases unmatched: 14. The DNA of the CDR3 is TGTGCCAGCAGCGTAGGTGAGGGACAGGGACCCGGGATCGAGCTGTTTTTT. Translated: CASSVGEGQGPGIELFF.

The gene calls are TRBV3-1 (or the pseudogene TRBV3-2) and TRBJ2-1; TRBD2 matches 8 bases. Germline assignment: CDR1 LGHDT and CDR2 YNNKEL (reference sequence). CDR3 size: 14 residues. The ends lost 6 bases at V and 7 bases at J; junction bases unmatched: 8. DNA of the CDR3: TGTGCCAGCAGAAAACACGGGGGGGCGAATGAGCAGTTCTTC. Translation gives CASRKHGGANEQFF.

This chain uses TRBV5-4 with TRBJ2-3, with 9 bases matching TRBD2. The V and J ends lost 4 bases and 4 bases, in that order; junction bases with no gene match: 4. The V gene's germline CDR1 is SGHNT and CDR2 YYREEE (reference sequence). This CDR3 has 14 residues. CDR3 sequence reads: CASSGAGGPDTQYF. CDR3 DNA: TGTGCCAGCAGCGGGGCGGGGGGGCCAGATACGCAGTATTTT.

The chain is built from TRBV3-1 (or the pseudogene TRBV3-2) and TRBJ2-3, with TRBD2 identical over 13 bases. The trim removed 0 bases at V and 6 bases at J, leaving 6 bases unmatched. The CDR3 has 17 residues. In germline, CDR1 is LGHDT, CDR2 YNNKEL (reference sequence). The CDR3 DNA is TGTGCCAGCAGCCAAGATTTACTAGCGGGGGGGACTGATACGCAGTATTTT. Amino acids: CASSQDLLAGGTDTQYF.

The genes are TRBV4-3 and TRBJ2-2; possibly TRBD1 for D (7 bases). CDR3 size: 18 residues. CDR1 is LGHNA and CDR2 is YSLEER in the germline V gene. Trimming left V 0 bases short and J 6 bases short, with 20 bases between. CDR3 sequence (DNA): TGCGCCAGCAGCCAAGATCGAAGCGGAGGGGGCTTTGCCGGGGAGCTGTTTTTT. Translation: CASSQDRSGGGFAGELFF.

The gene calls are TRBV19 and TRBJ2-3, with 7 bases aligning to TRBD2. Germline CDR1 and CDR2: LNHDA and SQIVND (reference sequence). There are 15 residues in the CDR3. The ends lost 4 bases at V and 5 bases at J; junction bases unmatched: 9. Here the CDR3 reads CASSTWGGPRDTQYF. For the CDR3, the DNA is TGTGCCAGTAGTACCTGGGGAGGGCCCAGAGATACGCAGTATTTT. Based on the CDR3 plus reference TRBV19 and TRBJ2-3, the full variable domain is DGGITQSPKYLFRKEGQNVTLSCEQNLNHDAMYWYRQDPGQGLRLIYYSQIVNDFQKGDIAEGYSVSREKKESFPLTVTSAQKNPTAFYLCASSTWGGPRDTQYFGPGTRLTVL.

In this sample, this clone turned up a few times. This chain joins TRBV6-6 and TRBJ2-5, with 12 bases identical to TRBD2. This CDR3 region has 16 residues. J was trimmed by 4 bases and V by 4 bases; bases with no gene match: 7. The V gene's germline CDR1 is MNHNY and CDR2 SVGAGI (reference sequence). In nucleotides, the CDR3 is TGTGCCAGCAGTTCTTCTAGCGGGGGGGCCCCAGAGACCCAGTACTTC. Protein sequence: CASSSSSGGAPETQYF.

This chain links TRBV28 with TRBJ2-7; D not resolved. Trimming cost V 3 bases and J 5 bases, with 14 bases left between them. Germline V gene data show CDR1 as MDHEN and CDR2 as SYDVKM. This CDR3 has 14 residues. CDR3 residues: CASSFELPYDEQYF. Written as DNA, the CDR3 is TGTGCCAGCAGTTTCGAATTACCCTACGACGAGCAGTACTTC.

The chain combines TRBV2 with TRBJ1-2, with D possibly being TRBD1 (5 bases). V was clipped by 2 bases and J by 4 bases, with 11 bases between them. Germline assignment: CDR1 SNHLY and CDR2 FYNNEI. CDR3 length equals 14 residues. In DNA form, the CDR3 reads TGTGCCAGCAGTGAACAGGGTATTCCCTATGGCTACACCTTC. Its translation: CASSEQGIPYGYTF. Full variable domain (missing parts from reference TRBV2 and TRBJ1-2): EPEVTQTPSHQVTQMGQEVILRCVPISNHLYFYWYRQILGQKVEFLVSFYNNEISEKSEIFDDQFSVERPDGSNFTLKIRSTKLEDSAMYFCASSEQGIPYGYTFGSGTRLTVV.

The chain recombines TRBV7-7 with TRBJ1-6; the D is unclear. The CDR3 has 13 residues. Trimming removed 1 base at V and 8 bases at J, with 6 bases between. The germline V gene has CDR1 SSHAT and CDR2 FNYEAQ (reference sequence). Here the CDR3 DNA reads TGTGCCAGCAGCTTAGAACTCCATTCACCCCTCCACTTT. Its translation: CASSLELHSPLHF.

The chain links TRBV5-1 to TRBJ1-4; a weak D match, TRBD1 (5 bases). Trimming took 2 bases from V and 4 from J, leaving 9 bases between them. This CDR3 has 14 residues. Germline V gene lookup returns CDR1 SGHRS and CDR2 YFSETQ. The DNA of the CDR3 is TGCGCCAGCAGCTTTGGGCAGGGTAATGAAAAACTGTTTTTT. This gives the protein CASSFGQGNEKLFF.

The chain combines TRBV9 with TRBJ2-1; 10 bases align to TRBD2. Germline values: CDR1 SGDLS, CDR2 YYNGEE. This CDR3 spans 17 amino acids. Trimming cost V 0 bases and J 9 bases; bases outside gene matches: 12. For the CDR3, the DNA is TGTGCCAGCAGCGTAGCTATCCGGACTAGCGGTCCTGGTGAGCAGTTCTTC. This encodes CASSVAIRTSGPGEQFF.

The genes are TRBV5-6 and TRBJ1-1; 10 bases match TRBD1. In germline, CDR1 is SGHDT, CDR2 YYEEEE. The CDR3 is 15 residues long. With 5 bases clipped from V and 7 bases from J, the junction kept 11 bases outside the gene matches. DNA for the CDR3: TGTGCCAGCAGACAGGTGGGACAGGGGAGGAATGAAGCTTTCTTT. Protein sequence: CASRQVGQGRNEAFF. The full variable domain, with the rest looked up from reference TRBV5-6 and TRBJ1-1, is DAGVTQSPTHLIKTRGQQVTLRCSPKSGHDTVSWYQQALGQGPQFIFQYYEEEERQRGNFPDRFSGHQFPNYSSELNVNALLLGDSALYLCASRQVGQGRNEAFFGQGTRLTVV.

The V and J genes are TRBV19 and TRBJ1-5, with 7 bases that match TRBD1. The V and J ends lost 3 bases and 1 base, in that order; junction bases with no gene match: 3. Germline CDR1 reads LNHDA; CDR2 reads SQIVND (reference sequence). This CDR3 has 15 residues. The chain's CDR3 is CASSMEGASNQPQHF. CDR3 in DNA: TGTGCCAGTAGTATGGAGGGGGCGAGCAATCAGCCCCAGCATTTT.

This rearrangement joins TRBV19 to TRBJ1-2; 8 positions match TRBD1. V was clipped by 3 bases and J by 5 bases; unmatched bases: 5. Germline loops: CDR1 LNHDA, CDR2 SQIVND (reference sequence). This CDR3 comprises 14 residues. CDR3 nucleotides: TGTGCCAGTAGTATCGACAGGGGTGGATATGGCTACACCTTC. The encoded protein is CASSIDRGGYGYTF.

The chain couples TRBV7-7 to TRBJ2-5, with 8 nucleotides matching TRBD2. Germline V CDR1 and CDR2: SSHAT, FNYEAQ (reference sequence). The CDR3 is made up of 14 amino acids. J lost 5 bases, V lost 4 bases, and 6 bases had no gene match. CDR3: CASSSSGSFETQYF. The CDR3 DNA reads TGTGCCAGCAGCTCGAGCGGGAGCTTTGAGACCCAGTACTTC.

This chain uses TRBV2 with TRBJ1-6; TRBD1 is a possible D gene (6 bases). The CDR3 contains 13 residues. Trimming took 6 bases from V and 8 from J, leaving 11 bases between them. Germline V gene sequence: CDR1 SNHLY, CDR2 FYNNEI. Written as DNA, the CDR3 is TGTGCCAGCAGCCCCAGGGGTTATTCACCCCTCCACTTT. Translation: CASSPRGYSPLHF.

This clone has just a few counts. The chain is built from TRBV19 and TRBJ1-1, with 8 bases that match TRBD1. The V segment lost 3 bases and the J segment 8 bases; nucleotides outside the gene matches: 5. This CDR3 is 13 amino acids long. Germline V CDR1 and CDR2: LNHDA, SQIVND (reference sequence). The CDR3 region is CASSMDGQGEAFF. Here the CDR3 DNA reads TGTGCCAGTAGTATGGACGGACAGGGCGAAGCTTTCTTT.

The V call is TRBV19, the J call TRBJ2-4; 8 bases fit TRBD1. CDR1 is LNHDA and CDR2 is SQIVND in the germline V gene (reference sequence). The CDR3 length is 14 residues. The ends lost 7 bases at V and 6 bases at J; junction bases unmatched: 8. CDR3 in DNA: TGTGCCAGTACCGCAGGGGGCAAGGGAAACATTCAGTACTTC. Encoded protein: CASTAGGKGNIQYF.

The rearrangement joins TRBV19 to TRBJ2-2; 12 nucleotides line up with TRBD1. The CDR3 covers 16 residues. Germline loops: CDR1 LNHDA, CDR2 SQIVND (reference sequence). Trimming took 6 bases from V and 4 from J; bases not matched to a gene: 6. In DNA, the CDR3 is TGTGCCAGTAGGAATCCGGGACAGGGGGCCACCGGGGAGCTGTTTTTT. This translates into CASRNPGQGATGELFF.

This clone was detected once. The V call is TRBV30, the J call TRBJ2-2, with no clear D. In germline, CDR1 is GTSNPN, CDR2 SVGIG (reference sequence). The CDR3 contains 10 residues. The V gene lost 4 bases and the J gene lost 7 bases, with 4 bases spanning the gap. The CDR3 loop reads CAWNGGELFF. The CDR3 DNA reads TGTGCCTGGAACGGCGGGGAGCTGTTTTTT.

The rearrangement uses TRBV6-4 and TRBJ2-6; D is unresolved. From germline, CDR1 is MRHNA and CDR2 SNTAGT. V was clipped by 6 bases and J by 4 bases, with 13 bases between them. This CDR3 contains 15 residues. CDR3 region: CASSPNYAGANVLTF. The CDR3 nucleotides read TGTGCCAGCAGCCCTAATTACGCGGGGGCCAACGTCCTGACTTTC.

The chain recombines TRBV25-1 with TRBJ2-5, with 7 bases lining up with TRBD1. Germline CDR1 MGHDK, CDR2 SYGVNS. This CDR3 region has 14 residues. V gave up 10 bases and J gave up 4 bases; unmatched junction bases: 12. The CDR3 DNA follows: TGTGCCACCTCTCATCCCGGGACAGTAGAGACCCAGTACTTC. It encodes CATSHPGTVETQYF.

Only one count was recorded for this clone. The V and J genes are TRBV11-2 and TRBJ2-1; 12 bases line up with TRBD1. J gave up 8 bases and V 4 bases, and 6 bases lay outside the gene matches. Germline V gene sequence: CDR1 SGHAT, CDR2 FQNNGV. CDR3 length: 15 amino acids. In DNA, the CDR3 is TGTGCCAGCAGCTGGGCGGGACAGGGGGCAGATGAGCAGTTCTTC. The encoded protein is CASSWAGQGADEQFF.

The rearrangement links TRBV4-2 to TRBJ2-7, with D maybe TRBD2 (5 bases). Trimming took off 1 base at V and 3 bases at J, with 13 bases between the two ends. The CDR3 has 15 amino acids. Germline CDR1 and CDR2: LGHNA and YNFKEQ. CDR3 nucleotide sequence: TGTGCCAGCAGCCAAGGAGCTATTGGGAGCTACGAGCAGTACTTC. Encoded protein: CASSQGAIGSYEQYF.

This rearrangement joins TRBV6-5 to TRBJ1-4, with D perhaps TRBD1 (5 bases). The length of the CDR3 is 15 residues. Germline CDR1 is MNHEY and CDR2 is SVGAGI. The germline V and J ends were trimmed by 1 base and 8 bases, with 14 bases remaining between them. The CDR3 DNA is TGTGCCAGCAGTTACTTCAGGGATGGGCGGGAAAAACTGTTTTTT. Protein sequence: CASSYFRDGREKLFF.